Listed below are T cell receptor beta chains from one sample, sequenced in a study of blood T cells in healthy people across ages. TCRdb re-analysed the 5' RACE reads in MiXCR, keeping a single row per CDR3 protein. This sample has hundreds of thousands of distinct CDR3 sequences, with 44% found just once. Sequencing input: blood. These receptors were obtained from a man between 60 and 70 years old in good health. The CDR3 runs from the conserved cysteine through the conserved F or W. D genes are given only for firm matches. Clone size is shown for a subset of rows, as once, few, many or a class of expanded clone.

j_gene	v_gene	d_gene	abundance	CDR3nt	CDR3aa
TRBJ2-1	TRBV24-1	NA	few	TGTGCCACCAGTGATTTGGGGTCGGGGAGCCATGAGCAGTTCTTC	CATSDLGSGSHEQFF
TRBJ1-4	TRBV6-2/TRBV6-3	NA	few	TGTGCCAGCAGCGACCAGCCTGCAACTAATGAAAAACTGTTTTTT	CASSDQPATNEKLFF
TRBJ2-1	TRBV20-1	TRBD2	NA	TGCAGTGCTAGAGCGCTAGCGGGGGTATACAATGAGCAGTTCTTC	CSARALAGVYNEQFF
TRBJ1-2	TRBV7-9	NA	NA	TGTGCCAGCAGCCCAGGTACTGCGGGAATCTATGGCTACACCTTC	CASSPGTAGIYGYTF
TRBJ1-2	TRBV9	TRBD1	few	TGTGCCAGCAGCGCGCCGGACAGGTCTGTGGGCTATGGCTACACCTTC	CASSAPDRSVGYGYTF
TRBJ1-2	TRBV27	TRBD1	NA	TGTGCCAGCAGTTCGCGGGACAGGGATGGCTACACCTTC	CASSSRDRDGYTF
TRBJ2-3	TRBV20-1	TRBD1	few	TGCAGTGCCGCCGGGACAGGGGGCACAGATACGCAGTATTTT	CSAAGTGGTDTQYF
TRBJ1-5	TRBV25-1	NA	few	TGTGCCAGCAGTGTGGATGGGGTTCAGCCCCAGCATTTT	CASSVDGVQPQHF
TRBJ2-7	TRBV4-3	NA	NA	TGCGCCAGCAGCCAATTGCAGAGACCGAACGAGCAGTACTTC	CASSQLQRPNEQYF
TRBJ2-7	TRBV20-1	NA	NA	TGCAGTGCTAGAAAGGGCGGGGAAACCTACGAGCAGTACTTC	CSARKGGETYEQYF
TRBJ1-1	TRBV6-2/TRBV6-3	NA	NA	TGTGCCAGCAGTTACCGGCAGGGACCAAACACTGAAGCTTTCTTT	CASSYRQGPNTEAFF
TRBJ1-6	TRBV30	TRBD1	NA	TGTGCCTGGCAAACGGACAGGGGATTCTCACCCCTCCACTTT	CAWQTDRGFSPLHF
TRBJ2-7	TRBV30	TRBD1	NA	TGTGCCTGGAGTGGGACAGGTTCCTACGAGCAGTACTTC	CAWSGTGSYEQYF
TRBJ2-7	TRBV20-1	TRBD2	few	TGCAGTGCTAGAGAAACTAGCGGGCACTCCTACGAGCAGTACTTC	CSARETSGHSYEQYF
TRBJ2-7	TRBV14	TRBD2	many	TGTGCCAGCAGCCCTCTCTGGGCGGGGGCCTACGAGCAGTACTTC	CASSPLWAGAYEQYF
TRBJ2-1	TRBV20-1	NA	few	TGCAGTGCTAGAGCCCCACTGGGCCAGGGGGGCAATGAGCAGTTCTTC	CSARAPLGQGGNEQFF
TRBJ1-6	TRBV4-3	TRBD1	few	TGCGCCAGCAGCCCAACGGCAGGGGGTGATAATTCACCCCTCCACTTT	CASSPTAGGDNSPLHF
TRBJ2-5	TRBV5-5	NA	few	TGTGCCAGCAGCTTCGGAGTGGGAGAGACCCAGTACTTC	CASSFGVGETQYF
TRBJ1-5	TRBV6-1	NA	NA	TGTGCCAGCGTTGGGACGGAACTCAATCAGCCCCAGCATTTT	CASVGTELNQPQHF
TRBJ2-1	TRBV27	TRBD1	few	TGTGCCAGCAGTCCTTGGGGACAGGGCCACAATGAGCAGTTCTTC	CASSPWGQGHNEQFF
TRBJ2-1	TRBV11-3	NA	few	TGTGCCAGCAGCTTAGAGCGGCTAGCCGGTGAGCAGTTCTTC	CASSLERLAGEQFF
TRBJ2-7	TRBV3-1	NA	few	TGTGCCAGCAGCCGGACAGCGCGGGACAATGAGCAGTACTTC	CASSRTARDNEQYF
TRBJ1-2	TRBV7-2	NA	NA	TGTGCCAGCAGCTCTCCGGTGGGCTATGGCTACACCTTC	CASSSPVGYGYTF
TRBJ2-3	TRBV6-5	NA	NA	TGTGCCAGCATCAACAGGGGAGGCAGCACAGATACGCAGTATTTT	CASINRGGSTDTQYF
TRBJ2-3	TRBV12-3/TRBV12-4	NA	once	TGTGCCAGCAGCCCCGTCGGGTCTAGCACAGATACGCAGTATTTT	CASSPVGSSTDTQYF
TRBJ2-7	TRBV5-1	NA	NA	TGCGCCAGCAGATACTCTCCGGGGCCATACGAGCAGTACTTC	CASRYSPGPYEQYF
TRBJ1-2	TRBV15	NA	NA	TGTGCCACCAGCCCTCGACTGGGGGGGGACTATGGCTACACCTTC	CATSPRLGGDYGYTF
TRBJ2-7	TRBV12-3/TRBV12-4	TRBD2	NA	TGTGCCAGCAGTTTTGACCGACTAGCGGGGAATGAGCAGTACTTC	CASSFDRLAGNEQYF
TRBJ1-5	TRBV4-1	NA	NA	TGCGCCAGCAGCCAAGACGGCCAGGTCAATCAGCCCCAGCATTTT	CASSQDGQVNQPQHF
TRBJ1-2	TRBV7-3	NA	few	TGTGCCAGCAGCTTGGACCGCTATAACTATGGCTACACCTTC	CASSLDRYNYGYTF
TRBJ2-7	TRBV29-1	TRBD2	few	TGCAGCGTTGTGAGCGGGGGCGTCGAGCAGTACTTC	CSVVSGGVEQYF
TRBJ2-3	TRBV20-1	NA	NA	TGCAGTGCTAGCTCGACTAGCGAGGGGGCCGATACGCAGTATTTT	CSASSTSEGADTQYF
TRBJ2-7	TRBV6-5	TRBD1	NA	TGTGCCAGCAGACCCGAGGACCTGACAGGGATGTACGAGCAGTACTTC	CASRPEDLTGMYEQYF
TRBJ1-2	TRBV7-9	NA	NA	TGTGCCAGCAGCCCTGGCCTTTACTATGGCTACACCTTC	CASSPGLYYGYTF
TRBJ2-3	TRBV27	TRBD2	few	TGTGCCAGCAGTCCACATACTAGCGCCACAGATACGCAGTATTTT	CASSPHTSATDTQYF
TRBJ2-7	TRBV12-3/TRBV12-4	NA	many	TGTGCCAGCAGTTTAACAGGAGGAGGTGGCGAGCAGTACTTC	CASSLTGGGGEQYF
TRBJ2-5	TRBV25-1	NA	NA	TGTGCCAGCAGTGAATCGTCGGTACAAGAGACCCAGTACTTC	CASSESSVQETQYF
TRBJ1-5	TRBV27	TRBD1	NA	TGTGCCAGCAGTCCACGACAGGGGGCTAATAGCAATCAGCCCCAGCATTTT	CASSPRQGANSNQPQHF
TRBJ2-1	TRBV19	NA	NA	TGTGCCAGTAGTAGCAAGCGGGACACCTACGAGCAGTTCTTC	CASSSKRDTYEQFF
TRBJ2-7	TRBV25-1	NA	few	TGTGCCAGCAGGGGCCTTTGGGACGAGCAGTACTTC	CASRGLWDEQYF
TRBJ1-1	TRBV29-1	NA	NA	TGCAGCGTTGATCAAGGCGGCACTGAAGCTTTCTTT	CSVDQGGTEAFF
TRBJ2-7	TRBV30	TRBD1	NA	TGTGCCTGGAGTGTGGGGACAGGTTACGAGCAGTACTTC	CAWSVGTGYEQYF
TRBJ2-3	TRBV6-2/TRBV6-3	NA	NA	TGTGCCAGCAGCATCCCCCGTGTGCAGGGAGCAAGCACAGATACGCAGTATTTT	CASSIPRVQGASTDTQYF
TRBJ2-3	TRBV6-2/TRBV6-3	TRBD1	NA	TGTGCCAGCAATAGGGACAGGCGCACAGATACGCAGTATTTT	CASNRDRRTDTQYF
TRBJ1-6	TRBV11-2	NA	once	TGTGCCAGCAGCTTAGATCCTAAGTCACCCCTCCACTTT	CASSLDPKSPLHF
TRBJ1-5	TRBV6-1	NA	NA	TGTGCCAGCAGTGAAGCCGACTCTAGGGATCAGCCCCAGCATTTT	CASSEADSRDQPQHF
TRBJ2-2	TRBV12-3/TRBV12-4	TRBD2	few	TGTGCCAGCAGATCTAGCGGGAACACCGGGGAGCTGTTTTTT	CASRSSGNTGELFF
TRBJ1-5	TRBV20-1	NA	NA	TGCAGTGCCAGTACGGGACAGCCCCAGCATTTT	CSASTGQPQHF
TRBJ1-2	TRBV7-8	NA	NA	TGTGCCAGCAGTACCCAGGCTGGTAACTATGGCTACACCTTC	CASSTQAGNYGYTF
TRBJ2-5	TRBV4-3	TRBD2	few	TGCGCCAGCAGCCAAGACGTACTAGCGGGGGCCAGTCGAAGGGGAGAGACCCAGTACTTC	CASSQDVLAGASRRGETQYF
TRBJ2-5	TRBV20-1	NA	NA	TGCAGTGCTCCCCAGCTACAAGAGACCCAGTACTTC	CSAPQLQETQYF
TRBJ2-7	TRBV12-3/TRBV12-4	TRBD2	NA	TGTGCCAGCAGTGCAGGTGGCGGGGGATTCTACGAGCAGTACTTC	CASSAGGGGFYEQYF
TRBJ2-6	TRBV11-1	NA	few	TGTGCCAGCAGCTTAGAGTCGGTAGGGGCTGGGGCCAACGTCCTGACTTTC	CASSLESVGAGANVLTF
TRBJ2-4	TRBV4-1	NA	few	TGCGCCAGCAGCCAAGGGAACAGCCCTTTCAACATTCAGTACTTC	CASSQGNSPFNIQYF